The 20 T cell receptor beta chains below were found in one sample sequenced in a study of blood T cell repertoires in COVID-19. Method: immunoSEQ multiplex PCR; TCRdb's copy keeps in-frame clones and lacks some. The data contain tens of thousands of clones, about 81% of them singletons. The source material was peripheral blood. Receptor source: a man in his sixties with COVID-19, enrolled during active disease.

This chain uses TRBV15 with TRBJ2-6, with D possibly being TRBD2 (5 bases). CDR1 is LNHNV, CDR2 YYDKDF, per germline (reference sequence). The V end was cut by 3 bases, the J end by 1 base, with 7 bases between. The CDR3 covers 15 residues. CDR3: CATSRPGSGANVLTF. In DNA, the CDR3 is TGTGCCACCAGCAGGCCGGGGTCTGGGGCCAACGTCCTGACTTTC.

The chain uses TRBV7-2 and TRBJ2-7; tentatively, D is TRBD2 (5 bases). From germline, CDR1 is SGHTA and CDR2 FQGNSA. V was cut by 5 bases and J by 3 bases, with 17 bases left in between. This CDR3 is built from 15 residues. The CDR3 reads CASSAAPGDHYEQYF. CDR3 nucleotides: TGTGCCAGCAGCGCAGCCCCCGGGGATCACTACGAGCAGTACTTC.

A note on this clone: The same CDR3 can be traced to other DNA sequences in this sample. The chain couples TRBV7-6 to TRBJ2-3, with D possibly being TRBD2 (6 bases). The CDR3 is 15 residues long. Per the germline V gene, CDR1 is SGHVS and CDR2 is FNYEAQ. The ends were cut back, 0 bases at V and 3 bases at J, with 10 bases in the middle. The CDR3 region has the DNA TGTGCCAGCAGCTTAGCCGACGGGGGTACAGATACGCAGTATTTT. It yields the protein CASSLADGGTDTQYF.

In its sample, this clone was seen many times. The chain links TRBV4-1 to TRBJ1-2, with TRBD1 matching over 8 bases. This CDR3 contains 16 residues. Unmatched junction bases numbered 9, after V lost 2 bases and J lost 4 bases. Germline CDR1 MGHRA, CDR2 YSYEKL. The CDR3 DNA reads as TGCGCCAGCAGCCAACCCGGGACAGGCGAACTCTATGGCTACACCTTC. Encoded protein: CASSQPGTGELYGYTF.

The V call is TRBV28, the J call TRBJ1-5, with 9 bases identical to TRBD1. The V and J ends lost 4 bases and 2 bases, in that order; junction bases with no gene match: 3. There are 15 residues in the CDR3. The germline gives CDR1 MDHEN, CDR2 SYDVKM. CDR3 in amino acids: CASSSWTGGNQPQHF. The CDR3 DNA is TGTGCCAGCAGTTCCTGGACAGGGGGCAATCAGCCCCAGCATTTT. Full variable domain (outside the CDR3, taken from reference TRBV28 and TRBJ1-5): DVKVTQSSRYLVKRTGEKVFLECVQDMDHENMFWYRQDPGLGLRLIYFSYDVKMKEKGDIPEGYSVSREKKERFSLILESASTNQTSMYLCASSSWTGGNQPQHFGDGTRLSIL.

The V call is TRBV4-2, the J call TRBJ1-1; D uncertain. The CDR3 is 15 residues long. The V and J ends lost 0 bases and 1 base respectively, with 9 bases between them. Germline CDR1 reads LGHNA; CDR2 reads YNFKEQ. CDR3 sequence: CASSQEATGNTEAFF. The CDR3, as DNA: TGTGCCAGCAGCCAAGAGGCGACGGGGAACACTGAAGCTTTCTTT.

The chain couples TRBV7-3 to TRBJ2-2; 14 bases match TRBD2. The junction had 3 bases not matched to a gene; V was cut back by 3 bases and J by 0 bases. Looked up from germline, CDR1 is SGHTA and CDR2 is FQGTGA. This CDR3 has 18 amino acids. CDR3: CASSLTSGGAANTGELFF. CDR3 sequence (DNA): TGTGCCAGCAGCTTGACTAGCGGGGGGGCCGCGAACACCGGGGAGCTGTTTTTT.

The chain recombines TRBV7-2 with TRBJ2-6; the match to TRBD1 covers 7 bases. This CDR3 region has 19 residues. The germline V gene has CDR1 SGHTA and CDR2 FQGNSA. J gave up 4 bases and V 5 bases, and 17 bases lay outside the gene matches. The CDR3 is CASSKLGTANFDGANVLTF. The CDR3 DNA sequence: TGTGCCAGCAGCAAGCTGGGGACAGCAAATTTCGACGGGGCCAACGTCCTGACTTTC.

This chain joins TRBV5-1 and TRBJ2-1; 8 bases are a match to TRBD2. The CDR3 length is 16 residues. V lost 4 bases and J lost 1; bases outside the gene matches: 7. Germline CDR1 SGHRS, CDR2 YFSETQ. CDR3 sequence (DNA): TGCGCCAGCAGCGGGCGGGAGGTACAGTCCTACAATGAGCAGTTCTTC. This codes for CASSGREVQSYNEQFF.

The V call is TRBV7-3, the J call TRBJ1-1, with TRBD1 identical over 7 bases. Germline values: CDR1 SGHTA, CDR2 FQGTGA. With 5 bases clipped from V and 4 bases from J, the junction kept 7 bases outside the gene matches. The CDR3 spans 14 residues. The CDR3 sequence: CASSATGLGTEAFF. DNA for the CDR3: TGTGCCAGCAGCGCGACAGGGTTGGGCACTGAAGCTTTCTTT.

The rearrangement joins TRBV24-1 to TRBJ2-1, with 10 bases fitting TRBD1. This CDR3 has 17 residues. Germline CDR1 reads KGHDR; CDR2 reads SFDVKD. V trimming: 4 bases; J trimming: 7 bases; junction bases outside the gene matches: 12. The CDR3 is CATSDPSPGQGSNEQFF. In nucleotides, the CDR3 is TGTGCCACCAGTGACCCTTCCCCGGGACAGGGGTCGAATGAGCAGTTCTTC.

This clone occurred a few times. The chain joins TRBV9 to TRBJ2-1; 9 bases align to TRBD1. V lost 4 bases and J lost 4; bases outside the gene matches: 6. The CDR3 has 15 amino acids. Germline V gene sequence: CDR1 SGDLS, CDR2 YYNGEE. CDR3 sequence (DNA): TGTGCCAGCAGCCTGGGACAGGGCCGTTACAATGAGCAGTTCTTC. This translates into CASSLGQGRYNEQFF.

This clone has a handful of counts. The chain's CDR3 is CASSSRGRLDSPLHF. The CDR3 bases are TGTGCCAGCAGCTCGCGGGGACGGCTGGATTCACCCCTCCACTTT. The rearrangement links TRBV5-6 to TRBJ1-6; D perhaps matches TRBD1 (5 bases). CDR1 and CDR2 (germline): SGHDT, YYEEEE. The CDR3 spans 15 residues. The ends were cut back, 3 bases at V and 8 bases at J, with 15 bases in the middle.

The chain is built from TRBV15 and TRBJ2-2, with TRBD2 matching over 8 bases. The trim removed 0 bases at V and 5 bases at J, leaving 8 bases unmatched. Germline V gives CDR1 LNHNV, CDR2 YYDKDF (reference sequence). CDR3 length equals 17 residues. The CDR3 DNA follows: TGTGCCACCAGCAGAGATACCGTAGCGGGAAATACCGGGGAGCTGTTTTTT. As protein: CATSRDTVAGNTGELFF.

The gene calls are TRBV11-3 and TRBJ2-3; D might be TRBD2 (5 bases). V lost 4 bases and J lost 3, with 8 bases in between. The CDR3 length is 13 residues. Germline assignment: CDR1 SGHNT and CDR2 YENEEA. The CDR3 region is CASSSRVTDTQYF. The CDR3 nucleotides are TGTGCCAGCAGCTCGAGGGTTACAGATACGCAGTATTTT. Filled out from reference TRBV11-3 and TRBJ2-3, the complete variable domain reads EAGVVQSPRYKIIEKKQPVAFWCNPISGHNTLYWYLQNLGQGPELLIRYENEEAVDDSQLPKDRFSAERLKGVDSTLKIQPAELGDSAVYLCASSSRVTDTQYFGPGTRLTVL.

V gene TRBV4-3 combines with J gene TRBJ1-1; 8 bases line up with TRBD1. The germline CDR1 and CDR2 sequences are LGHNA and YSLEER. The CDR3 has 17 amino acids. After removal of 0 bases from V and 1 base from J, the junction contained 7 bases not matched to a gene. CDR3 protein: CASSQDPHGTGNTEAFF. In nucleotides, the CDR3 is TGCGCCAGCAGCCAAGATCCCCACGGGACAGGGAACACTGAAGCTTTCTTT.

The CDR3 sequence is CASSQDLGAGEKLFF. Here the CDR3 DNA reads TGCGCCAGCAGCCAAGATTTGGGCGCAGGAGAAAAACTGTTTTTT. The chain links TRBV4-3 to TRBJ1-4; D not resolved. With 0 bases removed from V and 8 bases from J, the gap between germline ends came to 13 bases. The CDR3 covers 15 residues. Germline V CDR1 and CDR2: LGHNA, YSLEER.

This clone was recorded once. The rearrangement uses TRBV3-1 (or the pseudogene TRBV3-2) and TRBJ2-1; 7 bases align to TRBD1. CDR1 is LGHDT, CDR2 YNNKEL, per germline (reference sequence). Germline trimming cut 2 bases from V and 4 bases from J; bases unmatched to any gene: 5. This CDR3 is built from 15 residues. The CDR3 DNA reads as TGTGCCAGCAGCCAATGGGACAGAGCATACAATGAGCAGTTCTTC. This codes for CASSQWDRAYNEQFF.

The chain employs TRBV19 and TRBJ2-1, with 11 bases fitting TRBD2. The junction had 10 bases not matched to a gene; V was cut back by 8 bases and J by 4 bases. CDR3 length: 16 amino acids. Germline lookup yields CDR1 LNHDA and CDR2 SQIVND (reference sequence). The CDR3 spells CASAPVLAGGYNEQFF. The CDR3 nucleotides read TGTGCCAGTGCCCCTGTCCTAGCGGGAGGATACAATGAGCAGTTCTTC.

This rearrangement joins TRBV9 to TRBJ2-1; D may be TRBD2 (6 bases). This CDR3 contains 15 residues. From germline, CDR1 is SGDLS and CDR2 YYNGEE. V lost 5 bases to trimming and J lost 2 bases, with 14 bases between them. The CDR3 spells CASSYTSNPYNEQFF. CDR3 nucleotide sequence: TGTGCCAGCAGTTACACTAGCAATCCCTACAATGAGCAGTTCTTC.